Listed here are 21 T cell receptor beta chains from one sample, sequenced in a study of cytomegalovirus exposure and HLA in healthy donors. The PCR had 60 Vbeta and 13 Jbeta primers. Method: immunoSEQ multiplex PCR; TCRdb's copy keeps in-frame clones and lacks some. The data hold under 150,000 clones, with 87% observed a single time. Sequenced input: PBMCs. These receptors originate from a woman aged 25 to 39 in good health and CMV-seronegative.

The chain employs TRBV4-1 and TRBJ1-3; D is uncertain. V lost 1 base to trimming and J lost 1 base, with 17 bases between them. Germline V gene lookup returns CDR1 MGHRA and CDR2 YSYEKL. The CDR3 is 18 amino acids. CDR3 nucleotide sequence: TGCGCCAGCAGCCAAGTGATCGGGGTTGGAGGGTCTGGAAACACCATATATTTT. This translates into CASSQVIGVGGSGNTIYF.

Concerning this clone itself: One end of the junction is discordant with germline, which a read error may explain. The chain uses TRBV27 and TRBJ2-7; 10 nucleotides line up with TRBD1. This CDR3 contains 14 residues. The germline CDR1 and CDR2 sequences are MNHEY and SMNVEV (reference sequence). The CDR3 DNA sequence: TGTGCCAGCAGTTCGGGGACAGGGGAACGCCTACGAATATTC. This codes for CASSSGTGERLRIF.

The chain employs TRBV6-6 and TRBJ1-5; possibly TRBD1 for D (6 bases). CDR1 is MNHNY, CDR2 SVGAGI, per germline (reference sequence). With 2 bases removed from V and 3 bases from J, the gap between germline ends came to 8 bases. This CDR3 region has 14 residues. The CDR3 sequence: CASSYGDTNQPQHF. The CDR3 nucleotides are TGTGCCAGCAGTTACGGGGACACCAATCAGCCCCAGCATTTT.

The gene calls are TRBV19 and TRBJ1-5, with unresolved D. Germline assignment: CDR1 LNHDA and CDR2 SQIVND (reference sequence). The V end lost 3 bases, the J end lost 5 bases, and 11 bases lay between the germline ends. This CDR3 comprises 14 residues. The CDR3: CASSMFLRDQPQHF. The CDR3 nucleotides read TGTGCCAGTAGTATGTTTTTACGGGATCAGCCCCAGCATTTT.

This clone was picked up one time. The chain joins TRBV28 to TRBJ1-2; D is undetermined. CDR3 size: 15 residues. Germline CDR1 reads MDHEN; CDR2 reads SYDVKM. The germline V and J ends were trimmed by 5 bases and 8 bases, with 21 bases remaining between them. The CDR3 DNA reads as TGTGCCAGCAGTCTGGGTGGGCATTTCCCGGGAGGCTACACCTTC. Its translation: CASSLGGHFPGGYTF.

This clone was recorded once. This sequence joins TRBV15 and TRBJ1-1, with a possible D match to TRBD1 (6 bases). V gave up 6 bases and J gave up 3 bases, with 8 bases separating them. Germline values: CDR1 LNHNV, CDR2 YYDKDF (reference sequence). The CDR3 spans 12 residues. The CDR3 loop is CATRTGYTEAFF. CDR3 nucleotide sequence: TGTGCCACCAGAACAGGGTACACTGAAGCTTTCTTT.

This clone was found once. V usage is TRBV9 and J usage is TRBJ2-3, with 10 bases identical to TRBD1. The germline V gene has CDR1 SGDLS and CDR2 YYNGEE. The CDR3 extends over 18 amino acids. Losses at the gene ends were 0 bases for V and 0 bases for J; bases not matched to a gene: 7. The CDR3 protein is CASSVGGQGVTSTDTQYF. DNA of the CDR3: TGTGCCAGCAGCGTAGGAGGACAGGGGGTTACTAGCACAGATACGCAGTATTTT.

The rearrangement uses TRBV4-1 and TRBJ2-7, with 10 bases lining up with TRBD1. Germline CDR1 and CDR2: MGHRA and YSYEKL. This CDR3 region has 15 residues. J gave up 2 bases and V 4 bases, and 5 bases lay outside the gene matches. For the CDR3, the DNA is TGCGCCAGCAGCCGAGGGACAGGGGCGGCCTACGAGCAGTACTTC. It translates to CASSRGTGAAYEQYF.

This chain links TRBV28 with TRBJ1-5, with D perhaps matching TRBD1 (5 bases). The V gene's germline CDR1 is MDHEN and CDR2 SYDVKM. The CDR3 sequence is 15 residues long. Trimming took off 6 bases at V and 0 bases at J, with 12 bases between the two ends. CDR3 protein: CASRRHRYSNQPQHF. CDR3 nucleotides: TGTGCCAGCAGACGACACAGGTATAGCAATCAGCCCCAGCATTTT.

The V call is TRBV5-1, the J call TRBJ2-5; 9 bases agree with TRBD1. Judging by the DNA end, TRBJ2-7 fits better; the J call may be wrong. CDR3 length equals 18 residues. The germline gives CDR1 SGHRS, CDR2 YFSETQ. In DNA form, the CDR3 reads TGCGCCAGCAGCTTGGGGGGACAGGGCCCGGACCGCTCCTACGAGCAGTACTTC. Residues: CASSLGGQGPDRSYEQYF.

The CDR3 DNA is TGCGCCAGCAGCCTTTCGCGCGGGGGGGGGAATGAGCAGTTCTTC. It codes for CASSLSRGGGNEQFF. The chain is built from TRBV4-3 and TRBJ2-1, with 9 bases that match TRBD2. This CDR3 comprises 15 residues. V shed 4 bases, J shed 7 bases, and the junction held 8 bases outside the gene matches. The V gene's germline CDR1 is LGHNA and CDR2 YSLEER.

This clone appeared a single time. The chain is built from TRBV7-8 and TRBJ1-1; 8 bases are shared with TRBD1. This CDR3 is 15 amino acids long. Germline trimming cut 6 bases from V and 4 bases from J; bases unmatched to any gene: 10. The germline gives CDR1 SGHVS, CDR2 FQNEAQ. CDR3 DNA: TGTGCCAGCAGTTACCGGACAGGGTCGAGCACTGAAGCTTTCTTT. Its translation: CASSYRTGSSTEAFF.

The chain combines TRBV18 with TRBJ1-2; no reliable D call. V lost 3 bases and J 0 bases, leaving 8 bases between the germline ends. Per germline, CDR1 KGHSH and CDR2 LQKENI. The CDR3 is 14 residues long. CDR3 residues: CASSPTPTNYGYTF. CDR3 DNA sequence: TGTGCCAGCTCACCGACACCTACTAACTATGGCTACACCTTC.

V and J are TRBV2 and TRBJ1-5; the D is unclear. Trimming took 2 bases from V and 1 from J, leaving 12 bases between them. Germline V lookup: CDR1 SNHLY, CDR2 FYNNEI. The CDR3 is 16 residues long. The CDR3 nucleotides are TGTGCCAGCAGTGAAAGTACGCTTCAGAGCAATCAGCCCCAGCATTTT. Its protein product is CASSESTLQSNQPQHF.

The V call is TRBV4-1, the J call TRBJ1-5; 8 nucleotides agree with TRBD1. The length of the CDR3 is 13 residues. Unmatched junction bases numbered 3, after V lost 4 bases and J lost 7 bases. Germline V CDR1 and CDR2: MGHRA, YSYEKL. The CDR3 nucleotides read TGCGCCAGCAGCCGGACAGGGAACCAGCCCCAGCATTTT. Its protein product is CASSRTGNQPQHF.

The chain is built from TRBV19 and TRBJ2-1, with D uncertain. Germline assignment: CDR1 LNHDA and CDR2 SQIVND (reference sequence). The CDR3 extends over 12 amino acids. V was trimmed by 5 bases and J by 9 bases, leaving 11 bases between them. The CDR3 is CASSPLGAEQFF. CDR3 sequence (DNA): TGTGCCAGTAGTCCGCTCGGAGCTGAGCAGTTCTTC.

The CDR3 sequence is CASSQGYRGLMETQYF. CDR3 sequence (DNA): TGCGCCAGCAGCCAAGGTTACAGGGGGCTCATGGAGACCCAGTACTTC. The genes are TRBV4-1 and TRBJ2-5, with 9 positions matching TRBD1. The V segment lost 1 base and the J segment 5 bases; nucleotides outside the gene matches: 8. Germline CDR1 reads MGHRA; CDR2 reads YSYEKL. The CDR3 contains 16 residues.

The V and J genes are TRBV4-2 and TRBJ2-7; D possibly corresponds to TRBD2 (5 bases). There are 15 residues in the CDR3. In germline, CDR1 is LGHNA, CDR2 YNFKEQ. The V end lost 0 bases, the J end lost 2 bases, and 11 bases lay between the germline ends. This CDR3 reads CASSQDGEPAYEQYF. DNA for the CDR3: TGTGCCAGCAGCCAAGATGGGGAGCCAGCCTACGAGCAGTACTTC.

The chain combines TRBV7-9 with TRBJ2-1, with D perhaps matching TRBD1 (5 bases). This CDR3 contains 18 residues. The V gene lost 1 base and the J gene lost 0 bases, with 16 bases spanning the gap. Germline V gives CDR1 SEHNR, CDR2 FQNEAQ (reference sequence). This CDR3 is CASSLVRLDRSSYNEQFF. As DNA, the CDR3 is TGTGCCAGCAGCTTAGTGCGCCTCGACAGATCCTCCTACAATGAGCAGTTCTTC.

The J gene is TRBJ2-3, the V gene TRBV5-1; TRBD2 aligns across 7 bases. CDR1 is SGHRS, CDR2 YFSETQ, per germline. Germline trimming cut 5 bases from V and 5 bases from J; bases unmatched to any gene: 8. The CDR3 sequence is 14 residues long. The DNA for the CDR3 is TGCGCCAGCAGGAGCGGGGTGAGAGGAGATACGCAGTATTTT. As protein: CASRSGVRGDTQYF.

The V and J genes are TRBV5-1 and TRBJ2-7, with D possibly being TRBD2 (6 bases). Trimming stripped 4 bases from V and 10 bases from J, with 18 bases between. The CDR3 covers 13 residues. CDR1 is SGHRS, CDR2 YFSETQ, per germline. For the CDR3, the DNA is TGCGCCAGCAGCGCCGAGGGAGGACTGCTTCAGTACTTC. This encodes CASSAEGGLLQYF. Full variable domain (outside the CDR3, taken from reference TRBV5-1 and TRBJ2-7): KAGVTQTPRYLIKTRGQQVTLSCSPISGHRSVSWYQQTPGQGLQFLFEYFSETQRNKGNFPGRFSGRQFSNSRSEMNVSTLELGDSALYLCASSAEGGLLQYFGPGTRLTVT.